The rows below give T cell receptor beta chains drawn from one sample of a study of cytomegalovirus exposure and HLA in healthy donors. Produced via immunoSEQ multiplex PCR; TCRdb's table is partial and in-frame only. The sample yields approximately 130,000 clones, around 79% seen once. The sequencing sample was made of PBMCs. The receptors derive from a middle-aged woman in good health and CMV-seronegative. Each CDR3 is given with its conserved first and last residue. The D gene is left open where the match is weak. Clone size appears in some rows only: once, few, many, or a class for an expanded clone.

j_call | d_call | clone_size | v_call | cdr3_nt | cdr3_aa
TRBJ2-2 | . | . | TRBV5-4 | TGCGCCAGCAGCCAAGCCCCGGGTGCGGCCGGGGAGCTGTTTTTT | CASSQAPGAAGELFF
TRBJ1-1 | TRBD1 | . | TRBV18 | TGTGCCAGCTCAGAAGGACAGGGCTTGAGTGAAGCTTTCTTT | CASSEGQGLSEAFF
TRBJ2-3 | TRBD1 | . | TRBV4-1 | TGCGCCAGCAGCCAAGATCAGACAGGGACCTTAGATACGCAGTATTTT | CASSQDQTGTLDTQYF
TRBJ2-5 | . | . | TRBV7-6 | TGTGCCAGCAGCTTAGAGTACAGGAAAAAAGAGACCCAGTACTTC | CASSLEYRKKETQYF
TRBJ2-7 | . | . | TRBV28 | TGTGCCAGCAGTCTGACTAGTAGCGAGCAGTACTTC | CASSLTSSEQYF
TRBJ2-1 | TRBD2 | few | TRBV11-1 | TGTGCCAGCACGGGACTAGCGGGTGGCAATGAGCAGTTCTTC | CASTGLAGGNEQFF
TRBJ2-7 | TRBD2 | . | TRBV4-1 | TGCGCCAGCAGCCAAGATTCCAGGACTAGCGGTTACGAGCAGTACTTC | CASSQDSRTSGYEQYF
TRBJ1-1 | . | . | TRBV28 | TGTGCCAGCAGACCAGGGACATTCGAAGCTTTCTTT | CASRPGTFEAFF
TRBJ1-1 | TRBD1 | . | TRBV19 | TGTGCCAGTAGTACCCGCAGGGGGCGCGGGACTGAAGCTTTCTTT | CASSTRRGRGTEAFF
TRBJ2-1 | TRBD2 | . | TRBV7-9 | TGTGCCAGCAGCTCCACTAGCGCCCTCTCCTACAATGAGCAGTTCTTC | CASSSTSALSYNEQFF
TRBJ2-5 | . | . | TRBV7-2 | TGTGCCAGCAGCTTGAGTGTGGAGACCCAGTACTTC | CASSLSVETQYF
TRBJ2-7 | TRBD2 | . | TRBV7-2 | TGTGCCAGCAGCCAGGTACTAGCGGGAGGGTCCTACGAGCAGTACTTC | CASSQVLAGGSYEQYF
TRBJ2-5 | TRBD1 | . | TRBV2 | TGTGCCAGCGAAGGAATGGACAGGGGGTTAGAAGAGACCCAGTACTTC | CASEGMDRGLEETQYF
TRBJ2-5 | TRBD1 | . | TRBV7-9 | TGTGCCAGCAGCCTGGGACAGGCGGACCAAGAGACCCAGTACTTC | CASSLGQADQETQYF
TRBJ2-5 | . | . | TRBV18 | TGTGCCAGCTCGCGACCGAGGGAGACCCAGTACTTC | CASSRPRETQYF
TRBJ2-2 | . | . | TRBV7-2 | TGTGCCAGCAGCTGGGGCGGGAACACCGGGGAGCTGTTTTTT | CASSWGGNTGELFF
TRBJ1-2 | TRBD1 | . | TRBV18 | TGTGCCAGCTCACTTTTGGCCTCGGGACAGGGGACTAACTATGGCTACACCTTC | CASSLLASGQGTNYGYTF
TRBJ2-1 | . | once | TRBV11-2 | TGTGCCAGCAGCTTAGAGGACAGCAATGAGCAGTTCTTC | CASSLEDSNEQFF
TRBJ2-7 | TRBD2 | . | TRBV13 | TGTGCCAGCAGAAAGGGACTAGCGGAGACCTACGAGCAGTACTTC | CASRKGLAETYEQYF
TRBJ2-1 | TRBD2 | . | TRBV19 | TGTGCCAGTAGTCTTCGGGAAGCGGGAGCTTCGTATGAGCAGTTCTTC | CASSLREAGASYEQFF
TRBJ2-3 | TRBD1 | few | TRBV28 | TGTGCCAGCAGTTTGACAGGGGCTAGCACAGATACGCAGTATTTT | CASSLTGASTDTQYF
TRBJ2-7 | TRBD1 | . | TRBV9 | TGTGCCAGCAGCCCCGAACAGGGGGCGCTTTTGGACGAGCAGTACTTC | CASSPEQGALLDEQYF
TRBJ2-7 | . | few | TRBV7-9 | TGTGCCAGCAGCCCCCTAAGCCCCTACGAGCAGTACTTC | CASSPLSPYEQYF
TRBJ2-3 | TRBD1 | . | TRBV19 | TGTGCCAGTAAGGGACAGGGGGATTCTGATACGCAGTATTTT | CASKGQGDSDTQYF
TRBJ2-6 | . | . | TRBV6-6 | TGTGCCAGTTCTGAGGGGGCCAACGTCCTGACTTTC | CASSEGANVLTF